The 21 T cell receptor beta chains below come from one sample, sequenced in a study of blood T cells in healthy people across ages. A sample-barcoded 5' primer and a J-beta primer mix were used in a second PCR of roughly 7 to 12 cycles. TCRdb re-derived calls from the 5' RACE reads in MiXCR, one entry per CDR3 protein. This sample has 1.5 million to 2 million distinct CDR3 sequences, with around 48% found just once. Sequenced input: blood. These receptors were collected from a woman aged 40 to 49 in good health.

This chain links TRBV28 with TRBJ2-6, with 7 bases matching TRBD2. The CDR3 extends over 15 amino acids. J lost 0 bases, V lost 6 bases, and 2 bases had no gene match. From germline, CDR1 is MDHEN and CDR2 SYDVKM. The CDR3, as DNA: TGTGCCAGCAGGACTAGCATCTCTGGGGCCAACGTCCTGACTTTC. It translates to CASRTSISGANVLTF.

This clonotype was seen more than once but under ten times. V gene TRBV11-2 combines with J gene TRBJ2-1; 11 nucleotides agree with TRBD2. CDR3 length equals 17 residues. Germline CDR1 SGHAT, CDR2 FQNNGV. V shed 0 bases and J 3 bases; nucleotides not matched to a gene: 4. Here the CDR3 reads CASSLDKTSGDYNEQFF. The DNA of the CDR3 is TGTGCCAGCAGCTTAGATAAGACTAGCGGGGACTACAATGAGCAGTTCTTC.

This clonotype has only a few counts. The rearrangement uses TRBV6-1 and TRBJ2-3; 8 bases agree with TRBD1. V shed 7 bases, J shed 2 bases, and the junction held 8 bases outside the gene matches. Germline CDR1 reads MNHNS; CDR2 reads SASEGT. This CDR3 comprises 15 residues. The CDR3 DNA is TGTGCCAGCAAACAGACAGGGGCTGACACAGATACGCAGTATTTT. Its protein product is CASKQTGADTDTQYF.

This clonotype appeared a few times. A junction end diverges from the germline sequence, so it may reflect a read error. This sequence joins TRBV5-1 and TRBJ2-1, with TRBD2 matching 9 bases. The V gene's germline CDR1 is SGHRS and CDR2 YFSETQ. This CDR3 contains 14 residues. The CDR3 is CASSLAGLGNEQFF. The CDR3 DNA reads TGTGCCAGCAGCCTAGCGGGGTTGGGAAATGAGCAGTTCTTC.

The genes are TRBV5-6 and TRBJ2-3, with a possible D match to TRBD2 (6 bases). Germline CDR1 and CDR2: SGHDT and YYEEEE. The CDR3 consists of 16 residues. The germline V and J ends were trimmed by 2 bases and 4 bases, with 17 bases remaining between them. CDR3: CASSLIKGGWADTQYF. DNA of the CDR3: TGTGCCAGCAGCTTAATAAAGGGAGGTTGGGCAGATACGCAGTATTTT.

This clonotype has a handful of counts. This chain joins TRBV6-5 and TRBJ2-1; TRBD2 aligns across 12 bases. Germline lookup yields CDR1 MNHEY and CDR2 SVGAGI. With V trimmed by 8 bases and J by 3 bases, 8 bases remained unmatched. The CDR3 sequence is 16 residues long. DNA for the CDR3: TGTGCCAGCCGATCTAGCGGGGGGGCCTACTACAATGAGCAGTTCTTC. It codes for CASRSSGGAYYNEQFF.

This chain joins TRBV5-1 and TRBJ2-1, with a possible D match to TRBD1 (5 bases). Trimming removed 2 bases at V and 7 bases at J, with 10 bases between. This CDR3 spans 13 amino acids. Germline values: CDR1 SGHRS, CDR2 YFSETQ. In DNA form, the CDR3 reads TGCGCCAGCAGCTTTAGTCCAGGGAATGAGCAGTTCTTC. It yields the protein CASSFSPGNEQFF. The variable domain in full, completed from reference TRBV5-1 and TRBJ2-1, reads KAGVTQTPRYLIKTRGQQVTLSCSPISGHRSVSWYQQTPGQGLQFLFEYFSETQRNKGNFPGRFSGRQFSNSRSEMNVSTLELGDSALYLCASSFSPGNEQFFGPGTRLTVL.

V is TRBV2 and J is TRBJ2-6; D might be TRBD2 (6 bases). CDR1 SNHLY and CDR2 FYNNEI come from the germline V gene. The CDR3 is 16 amino acids. The V end was cut by 3 bases, the J end by 0 bases, with 9 bases between. CDR3 residues: CASSDGGISGANVLTF. The CDR3 DNA follows: TGTGCCAGCAGTGACGGGGGTATCTCTGGGGCCAACGTCCTGACTTTC.

The chain combines TRBV27 with TRBJ1-4; 11 bases fit TRBD1. This CDR3 is built from 20 residues. Germline V lookup: CDR1 MNHEY, CDR2 SMNVEV (reference sequence). The J segment lost 2 bases and the V segment lost 5 bases, leaving 16 bases of the junction unmatched. In DNA, the CDR3 is TGTGCCAGCAGTCCGTGGACAGGGGGCAATGGGCGGCGGACTAATGAAAAACTGTTTTTT. Its translation is CASSPWTGGNGRRTNEKLFF. The full variable domain, completed using reference TRBV27 and TRBJ1-4, is EAQVTQNPRYLITVTGKKLTVTCSQNMNHEYMSWYRQDPGLGLRQIYYSMNVEVTDKGDVPEGYKVSRKEKRNFPLILESPSPNQTSLYFCASSPWTGGNGRRTNEKLFFGSGTQLSVL.

The chain employs TRBV5-1 and TRBJ2-3; 13 nucleotides align to TRBD2. Trimming removed 0 bases from V and 1 base from J; junction bases left unmatched: 8. The CDR3 is 19 amino acids. Germline CDR1 and CDR2: SGHRS and YFSETQ. CDR3 residues: CASSLAVIGLAGGTDTQYF. CDR3 sequence (DNA): TGCGCCAGCAGCTTGGCTGTTATTGGACTAGCGGGGGGCACAGATACGCAGTATTTT.

This CDR3 is CASSPLGESGANVLTF. The DNA for the CDR3 is TGTGCCAGCAGTCCCCTAGGGGAGAGCGGGGCCAACGTCCTGACTTTC. The chain uses TRBV28 and TRBJ2-6; D is tentatively TRBD1 or TRBD2 (5 bases each). This CDR3 has 16 amino acids. Germline V CDR1 and CDR2: MDHEN, SYDVKM. Trimming pared 5 bases from V and 4 bases from J, leaving 15 bases between. Full variable domain (remainder filled in from reference TRBV28 and TRBJ2-6): DVKVTQSSRYLVKRTGEKVFLECVQDMDHENMFWYRQDPGLGLRLIYFSYDVKMKEKGDIPEGYSVSREKKERFSLILESASTNQTSMYLCASSPLGESGANVLTFGAGSRLTVL.

In this sample, this clonotype turned up a few times. The chain recombines TRBV15 with TRBJ1-2; 7 nucleotides match TRBD1. The CDR3 has 15 amino acids. Germline values: CDR1 LNHNV, CDR2 YYDKDF (reference sequence). Trimming at V came to 1 base and at J to 4 bases, leaving 6 bases not matched to a gene. The CDR3 spells CATSRGPGTAYGYTF. The DNA for the CDR3 is TGTGCCACCAGCAGAGGGCCCGGGACAGCCTATGGCTACACCTTC.

The rearrangement links TRBV3-1 to TRBJ2-1; the match to TRBD1 covers 10 bases. There are 14 residues in the CDR3. Germline loops: CDR1 LGHDT, CDR2 YNNKEL (reference sequence). The V gene end was trimmed by 10 bases and the J gene end by 7 bases; junction bases not matched to a gene: 10. CDR3 amino acids: CATKTGGSGNEQFF. The CDR3 DNA is TGTGCCACGAAGACAGGGGGCTCGGGGAATGAGCAGTTCTTC.

This clonotype occurred a few times. The chain has TRBV15 and TRBJ2-7, with D possibly being TRBD1 (6 bases). There are 14 residues in the CDR3. Trimming pared 5 bases from V and 1 base from J, leaving 12 bases between. Germline V gene data show CDR1 as LNHNV and CDR2 as YYDKDF (reference sequence). CDR3 region: CATSLAGQSYEQYF. The CDR3 bases are TGTGCCACCAGCCTTGCCGGACAGTCCTACGAGCAGTACTTC.

The table lists this clonotype with a count of one. V usage is TRBV4-3 and J usage is TRBJ1-5, with D uncertain. This CDR3 contains 14 residues. Trimming removed 4 bases at V and 7 bases at J, with 14 bases between. Germline V gene lookup returns CDR1 LGHNA and CDR2 YSLEER. The CDR3 nucleotides read TGCGCCAGCAGCCTCTCAACGGGCGTGCAGCCCCAGCATTTT. It encodes CASSLSTGVQPQHF.

CDR3 sequence reads: CASSPNGASGGYNEQFF. CDR3 DNA sequence: TGCGCCAGCAGCCCGAATGGTGCTAGCGGGGGCTACAATGAGCAGTTCTTC. V usage is TRBV5-1 and J usage is TRBJ2-1, with TRBD2 matching over 10 bases. CDR3 length: 17 residues. V lost 4 bases and J lost 3; bases outside the gene matches: 10. Germline CDR1 is SGHRS and CDR2 is YFSETQ.

This clonotype was counted only a few times. The chain employs TRBV6-2 or TRBV6-3 and TRBJ2-5; no reliable D call. CDR1 is MNHEY and CDR2 is SVGEGT in the germline V gene. This CDR3 is built from 14 residues. V lost 2 bases and J lost 2, with 9 bases in between. CDR3 in amino acids: CASSYERIQETQYF. The CDR3 nucleotides are TGTGCCAGCAGTTACGAGAGAATACAAGAGACCCAGTACTTC.

The gene calls are TRBV2 and TRBJ2-7; TRBD1 might be the D (5 bases). The ends were cut back, 3 bases at V and 3 bases at J, with 9 bases in the middle. The length of the CDR3 is 13 residues. Germline values: CDR1 SNHLY, CDR2 FYNNEI. The CDR3 protein is CASSDNRSYEQYF. In DNA form, the CDR3 reads TGTGCCAGCAGTGATAACAGGAGCTACGAGCAGTACTTC.

J is TRBJ1-1 and V is TRBV7-2, with D uncertain. The germline V and J ends were trimmed by 2 bases and 3 bases, with 13 bases remaining between them. The CDR3 is 15 residues long. Germline V lookup: CDR1 SGHTA, CDR2 FQGNSA. Here the CDR3 DNA reads TGTGCCAGCAGCTTACGGGCTGGTATTGACACTGAAGCTTTCTTT. The encoded protein is CASSLRAGIDTEAFF.

The J gene is TRBJ2-5, the V gene TRBV28, with D possibly being TRBD2 (6 bases). Germline-derived CDR1 and CDR2 are MDHEN and SYDVKM. CDR3 length: 15 amino acids. V gave up 2 bases and J gave up 5 bases, with 15 bases separating them. The CDR3 DNA reads as TGTGCCAGCAGTTTACCCGGGACTTTATGGGAGACCCAGTACTTC. Translation gives CASSLPGTLWETQYF.

This rearrangement joins TRBV29-1 to TRBJ2-1, with 8 bases aligning to TRBD2. This CDR3 contains 15 residues. Germline V gives CDR1 SQVTM, CDR2 ANQGSEA. V gave up 5 bases and J gave up 6 bases; unmatched junction bases: 12. As DNA, the CDR3 is TGCAGCGTTTCGCCGCCGGGACTAGGGGGCAATGAGCAGTTCTTC. It specifies CSVSPPGLGGNEQFF.